Below, one TCR beta chain is given with its context. The J segment lost 6 bases and the V segment lost 7 bases, leaving 4 bases of the junction unmatched. The CDR3 is made up of 13 amino acids. Germline V gene lookup returns CDR1 SQVTM and CDR2 ANQGSEA. The record originates from a study of blood T cell repertoires in COVID-19. As for the study in general: Samples taken during acute and convalescent COVID-19 were collected in the United States, Italy and Spain.

Sequenced by immunoSEQ multiplex PCR; TCRdb stores in-frame clones only, minus some. The sample carries 55,000 to 95,000 clones, roughly 80% recorded once. The TCR was taken from a woman aged 55-70 years with acute or convalescent COVID-19. The chain has TRBV29-1 and TRBJ2-3; 13 nucleotides match TRBD2. Sequenced: peripheral blood. This CDR3 reads CSGTSGGTDTQYF. The CDR3 DNA is TGCAGCGGGACTAGCGGGGGAACGGATACGCAGTATTTT.